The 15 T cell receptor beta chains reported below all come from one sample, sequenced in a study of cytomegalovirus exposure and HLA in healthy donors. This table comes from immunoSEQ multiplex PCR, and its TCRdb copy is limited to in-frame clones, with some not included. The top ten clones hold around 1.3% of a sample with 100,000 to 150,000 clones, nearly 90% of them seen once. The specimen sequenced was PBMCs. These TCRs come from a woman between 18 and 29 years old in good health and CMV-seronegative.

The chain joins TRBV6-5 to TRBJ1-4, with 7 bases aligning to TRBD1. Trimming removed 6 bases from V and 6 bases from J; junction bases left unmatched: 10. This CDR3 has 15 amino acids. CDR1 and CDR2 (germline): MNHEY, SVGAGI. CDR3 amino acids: CASSNQGVIHEKLFF. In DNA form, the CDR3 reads TGTGCCAGCAGCAACCAGGGGGTTATTCATGAAAAACTGTTTTTT.

The CDR3 DNA reads TGTGCCAGCAGTGCGGCACAGGACTATGGCTACACCTTC. This codes for CASSAAQDYGYTF. The chain combines TRBV2 with TRBJ1-2, with D possibly being TRBD1 (5 bases). The V and J ends lost 4 bases and 3 bases respectively, with 9 bases between them. This CDR3 is built from 13 residues. CDR1 SNHLY and CDR2 FYNNEI come from the germline V gene.

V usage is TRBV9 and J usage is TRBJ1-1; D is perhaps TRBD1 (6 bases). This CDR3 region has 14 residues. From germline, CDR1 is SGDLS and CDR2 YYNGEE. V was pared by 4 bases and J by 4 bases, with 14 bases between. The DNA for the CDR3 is TGTGCCAGCAGCCAGGGGTGGGTCGGCACTGAAGCTTTCTTT. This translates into CASSQGWVGTEAFF.

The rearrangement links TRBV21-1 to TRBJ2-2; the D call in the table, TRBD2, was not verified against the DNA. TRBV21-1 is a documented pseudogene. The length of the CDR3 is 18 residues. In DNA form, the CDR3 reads TGTGCCAGCAGCGAACGGGCTAGCGGGGGGGCCTACACCGGGGAGCTGTTTTTT. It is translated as CASSERASGGAYTGELFF.

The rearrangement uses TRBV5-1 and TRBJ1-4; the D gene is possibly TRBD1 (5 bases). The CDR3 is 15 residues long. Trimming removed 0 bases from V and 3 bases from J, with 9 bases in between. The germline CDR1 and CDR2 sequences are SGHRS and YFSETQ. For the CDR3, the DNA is TGCGCCAGCAGCTTGGTAGGGGCTGCTAATGAAAAACTGTTTTTT. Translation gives CASSLVGAANEKLFF.

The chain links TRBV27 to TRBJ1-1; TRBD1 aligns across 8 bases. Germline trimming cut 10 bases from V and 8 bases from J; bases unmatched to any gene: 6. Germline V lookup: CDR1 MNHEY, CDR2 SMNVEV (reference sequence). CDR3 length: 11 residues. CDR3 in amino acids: CATQGAKEAFF. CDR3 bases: TGTGCCACCCAGGGGGCGAAGGAAGCTTTCTTT.

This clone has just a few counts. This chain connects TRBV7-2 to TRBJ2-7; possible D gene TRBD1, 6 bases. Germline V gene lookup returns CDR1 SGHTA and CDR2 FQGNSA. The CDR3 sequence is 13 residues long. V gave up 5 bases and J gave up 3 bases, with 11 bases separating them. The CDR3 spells CASSRQDSYEQYF. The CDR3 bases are TGTGCCAGCAGCCGACAGGATAGCTACGAGCAGTACTTC.

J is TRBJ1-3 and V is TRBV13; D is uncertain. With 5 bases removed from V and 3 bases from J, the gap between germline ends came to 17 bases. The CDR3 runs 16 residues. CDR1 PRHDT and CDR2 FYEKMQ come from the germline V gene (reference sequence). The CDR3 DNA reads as TGTGCCAGCAGCCTATCCCCCGGAGGGTTTGGAAACACCATATATTTT. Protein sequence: CASSLSPGGFGNTIYF.

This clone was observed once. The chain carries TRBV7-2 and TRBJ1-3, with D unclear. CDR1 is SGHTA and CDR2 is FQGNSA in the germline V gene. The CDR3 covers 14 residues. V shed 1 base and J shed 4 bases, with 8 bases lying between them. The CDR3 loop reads CASSLDPGGNTIYF. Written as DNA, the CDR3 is TGTGCCAGCAGCTTAGACCCTGGCGGAAACACCATATATTTT.

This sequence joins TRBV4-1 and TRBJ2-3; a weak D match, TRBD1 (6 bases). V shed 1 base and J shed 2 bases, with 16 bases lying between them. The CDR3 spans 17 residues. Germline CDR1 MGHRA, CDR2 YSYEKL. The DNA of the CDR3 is TGCGCCAGCAGCCAAGTGAGAAACAGGGAGACCACAGATACGCAGTATTTT. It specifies CASSQVRNRETTDTQYF.

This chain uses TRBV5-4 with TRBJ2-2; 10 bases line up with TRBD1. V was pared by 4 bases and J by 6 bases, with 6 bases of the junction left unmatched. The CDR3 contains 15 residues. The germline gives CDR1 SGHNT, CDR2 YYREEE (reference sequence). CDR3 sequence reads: CASSGGQGGPGELFF. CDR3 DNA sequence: TGTGCCAGCAGCGGCGGACAGGGGGGACCCGGGGAGCTGTTTTTT.

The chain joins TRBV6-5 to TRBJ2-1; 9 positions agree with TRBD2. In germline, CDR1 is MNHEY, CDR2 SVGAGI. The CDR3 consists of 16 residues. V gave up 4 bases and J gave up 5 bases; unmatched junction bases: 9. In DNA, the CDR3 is TGTGCCAGCAGTTTCACCTCGACTAGCGGACACAATGAGCAGTTCTTC. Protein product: CASSFTSTSGHNEQFF.

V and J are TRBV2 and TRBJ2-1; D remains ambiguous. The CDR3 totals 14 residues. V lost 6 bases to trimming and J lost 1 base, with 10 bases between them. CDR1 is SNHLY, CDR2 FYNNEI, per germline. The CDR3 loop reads CASRPIKSYNEQFF. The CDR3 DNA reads TGTGCCAGCAGGCCTATAAAATCCTACAATGAGCAGTTCTTC.

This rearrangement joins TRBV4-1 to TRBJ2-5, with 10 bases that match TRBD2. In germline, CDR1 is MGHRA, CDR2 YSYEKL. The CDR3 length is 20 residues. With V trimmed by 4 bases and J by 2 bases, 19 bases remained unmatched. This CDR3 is CASSPFLSWTSGKTQETQYF. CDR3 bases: TGCGCCAGCAGCCCGTTTCTCTCATGGACTAGCGGTAAGACGCAAGAGACCCAGTACTTC.

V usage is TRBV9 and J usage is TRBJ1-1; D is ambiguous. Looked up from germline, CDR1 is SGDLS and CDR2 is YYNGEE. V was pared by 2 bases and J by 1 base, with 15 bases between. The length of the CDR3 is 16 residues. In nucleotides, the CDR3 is TGTGCCAGCAGCGTCGCGGGGAGCCCGTCGAACACTGAAGCTTTCTTT. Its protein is CASSVAGSPSNTEAFF.